This T cell receptor (beta chain) comes out of a study of technical replicates of blood from a few donors. Assay: immunoSEQ multiplex PCR; the TCRdb copy retains only in-frame clones and omits some. Of under 85,000 clones listed, roughly 93% were seen once; the top ten hold about 0.23%. Trimming took 6 bases from V and 6 from J, leaving 23 bases between them. The length of the CDR3 is 16 residues. In germline, CDR1 is SGHTA, CDR2 FQGNSA. The chain carries TRBV7-2 and TRBJ1-2, with TRBD1 as a possible D gene (5 bases). Sequenced material: T cells isolated from PBMCs. The TCR comes from a human donor in good health. The CDR3 reads CASSRVRRGEEDGYTF. The CDR3 DNA is TGTGCCAGCAGTCGAGTTAGACGGGGGGAGGAGGATGGCTACACCTTC.